Sequencing of this T cell receptor beta chain was carried out in a study of T cell repertoires in cytomegalovirus infection. Whole-study results and caveats: Accumulated public TCR beta family frequency recognized individuals carrying CMV together with the relevant HLA. In two of eight donors, the top clonotype was HLA-C-restricted CMV-specific.

Germline V lookup: CDR1 MNHEY, CDR2 SVGEGT. J gave up 8 bases and V 5 bases, and 9 bases lay outside the gene matches. This CDR3 comprises 15 residues. TCRdb processed the reads anew with MiXCR; each CDR3 protein has one entry. The sample lists about 400,000 distinct CDR3 sequences; around 18% were seen once. Of note for this clonotype: Its antigen remains unknown.

Sequenced input: PBMCs. This clonotype was sampled from a human donor in good health (CMV status not recorded). Some clones in this sample may be carry-over from other donors' samples. The V and J genes are TRBV6-2 or TRBV6-3 and TRBJ2-3; 11 bases align to TRBD2. CDR3 in amino acids: CASSGTSGTISTQYF. The CDR3 DNA reads TGTGCCAGCAGTGGGACTAGCGGCACTATCTCTACGCAGTATTTT.